This T cell receptor beta chain is drawn from a study of blood T cells in healthy people across ages. Points from the study as a whole: Researchers said unsorted PBMCs prevented a conclusive naive versus antigen-experienced comparison. Compared with aged donors, long-lived donors showed fewer expanded clones, suggesting selection.

Points on this clonotype: Antigen unknown.

The CDR3 length is 16 residues. With 1 base clipped from V and 0 bases from J, the junction kept 4 bases outside the gene matches. The germline V gene encodes CDR1 MGHRA and CDR2 YSYEKL. Together with a sample-barcoded 5' primer, a J-beta primer mix was included in a second PCR lasting about 6 to 11 cycles. TCRdb re-analysed the 5' RACE reads in MiXCR, keeping a single row per CDR3 protein. The sample lists some 710,000 distinct CDR3 sequences; around 50% were seen once. All donors came from Russia, were Caucasian and healthy, and spanned ages roughly 6 to 100. The specimen was blood. The chain couples TRBV4-1 to TRBJ2-7; 9 positions match TRBD1. The origin of this receptor is a man older than 75 in good health. In DNA, the CDR3 is TGCGCCAGCAGCCAAGGGTTGGGACAGGGCTCCTACGAGCAGTACTTC. The encoded protein is CASSQGLGQGSYEQYF.